One and the same sample provided the 23 T cell receptor beta chains below, sequenced in a study of PD-L1 blockade in urothelial cancer. The time point: pretreatment peripheral blood. Produced via immunoSEQ multiplex PCR; TCRdb's table is partial and in-frame only. The table records 85,000 to 90,000 clones, roughly 90% of them present only once. The sample in question was PBMCs, obtained around atezolizumab (anti-PD-L1) treatment. The receptors stem from a woman aged 80 or over with urothelial cancer.

The gene calls are TRBV19 and TRBJ2-7; tentatively, D is TRBD2 (6 bases). Germline-derived CDR1 and CDR2 are LNHDA and SQIVND (reference sequence). CDR3 length equals 17 residues. V was trimmed by 1 base and J by 3 bases, leaving 19 bases between them. CDR3 residues: CASSIGGGAGQGYEQYF. DNA for the CDR3: TGTGCCAGTAGTATAGGAGGCGGGGCGGGGCAGGGCTACGAGCAGTACTTC.

V and J are TRBV9 and TRBJ2-3; TRBD2 agrees at 11 bases. The germline V gene encodes CDR1 SGDLS and CDR2 YYNGEE. The CDR3 is made up of 15 amino acids. Trimming took 2 bases from V and 4 from J; bases not matched to a gene: 3. The CDR3 coding sequence is TGTGCCAGCAGCGTCACTAGCGGGGGAGCAGATACGCAGTATTTT. It codes for CASSVTSGGADTQYF.

The chain carries TRBV2 and TRBJ2-7, with D possibly TRBD1 on 5 matching bases. With 8 bases removed from V and 5 bases from J, the gap between germline ends came to 13 bases. This CDR3 contains 12 residues. Germline V lookup: CDR1 SNHLY, CDR2 FYNNEI. In nucleotides, the CDR3 is TGTGCCAGCCGTTGGGGCTTCGACGAGCAGTACTTC. Its protein is CASRWGFDEQYF.

The chain is built from TRBV13 and TRBJ2-1; the match to TRBD1 covers 9 bases. The V gene end was trimmed by 5 bases and the J gene end by 6 bases; junction bases not matched to a gene: 8. This CDR3 region has 15 residues. In germline, CDR1 is PRHDT, CDR2 FYEKMQ (reference sequence). In DNA, the CDR3 is TGTGCCAGCAGCCACCCGACAGGGGGACCCAATGAGCAGTTCTTC. Its translation: CASSHPTGGPNEQFF.

The V call is TRBV10-3, the J call TRBJ2-2; 11 bases match TRBD2. The CDR3 is 17 residues long. The J segment lost 4 bases and the V segment lost 0 bases, leaving 4 bases of the junction unmatched. Germline V gives CDR1 ENHRY, CDR2 SYGVKD. The CDR3 is CAISESTSGGPTGELFF. In DNA, the CDR3 is TGTGCCATCAGTGAGTCCACTAGCGGGGGACCCACCGGGGAGCTGTTTTTT.

V gene TRBV29-1 combines with J gene TRBJ1-2; 7 bases line up with TRBD1. The CDR3 runs 14 residues. Germline V gene data show CDR1 as SQVTM and CDR2 as ANQGSEA. Losses at the gene ends were 5 bases for V and 0 bases for J; bases not matched to a gene: 6. CDR3 loop: CSVTQTGTNYGYTF. The CDR3 coding sequence is TGCAGCGTTACCCAGACAGGGACTAACTATGGCTACACCTTC.

V is TRBV28 and J is TRBJ1-2, with 8 bases matching TRBD1. The CDR3 extends over 14 amino acids. V gave up 2 bases and J gave up 5 bases; unmatched junction bases: 4. In germline, CDR1 is MDHEN, CDR2 SYDVKM. Here the CDR3 DNA reads TGTGCCAGCAGTTTAGGCGACAGGGGATATGGCTACACCTTC. The encoded protein is CASSLGDRGYGYTF.

V usage is TRBV18 and J usage is TRBJ2-6, with D maybe TRBD1 (6 bases). Per the germline V gene, CDR1 is KGHSH and CDR2 is LQKENI. The CDR3 totals 15 residues. Trimming took 6 bases from V and 2 from J, leaving 11 bases between them. CDR3 region: CASSLGQPGANVLTF. In nucleotides, the CDR3 is TGTGCCAGCTCTCTCGGACAGCCTGGGGCCAACGTCCTGACTTTC.

The chain carries TRBV5-1 and TRBJ2-2, with 7 bases that match TRBD2. With 1 base clipped from V and 5 bases from J, the junction kept 5 bases outside the gene matches. CDR1 is SGHRS, CDR2 YFSETQ, per germline. CDR3 length: 15 amino acids. This chain's CDR3 is CASSLLARGTGELFF. CDR3 DNA: TGCGCCAGCAGCTTGCTAGCGCGGGGGACCGGGGAGCTGTTTTTT.

The chain is built from TRBV5-6 and TRBJ1-1, with 7 nucleotides matching TRBD1. The J segment lost 7 bases and the V segment lost 3 bases, leaving 9 bases of the junction unmatched. Germline loops: CDR1 SGHDT, CDR2 YYEEEE. CDR3 length: 14 amino acids. The CDR3 DNA sequence: TGTGCCAGCAGCTCGATGACAGGGCCGGGTGAAGCTTTCTTT. This sequence encodes CASSSMTGPGEAFF.

The chain couples TRBV5-1 to TRBJ2-3; a possible D gene is TRBD2 (5 bases). CDR1 is SGHRS and CDR2 is YFSETQ in the germline V gene. This CDR3 region has 14 residues. Trimming cost V 9 bases and J 5 bases, with 19 bases left between them. The CDR3 sequence: CATRLNLAIDTQYF. The CDR3 DNA sequence: TGCGCCACCCGCTTGAATCTAGCCATAGATACGCAGTATTTT.

The V call is TRBV7-8, the J call TRBJ2-2; TRBD1 agrees at 7 bases. The CDR3 spans 15 residues. Looked up from germline, CDR1 is SGHVS and CDR2 is FQNEAQ. Trimming removed 8 bases from V and 0 bases from J; junction bases left unmatched: 6. The chain's CDR3 is CASAIQGTNTGELFF. The CDR3 region has the DNA TGTGCCAGCGCTATACAGGGGACGAACACCGGGGAGCTGTTTTTT.

The chain carries TRBV7-9 and TRBJ1-2; 7 bases fit TRBD1. The ends lost 6 bases at V and 8 bases at J; junction bases unmatched: 6. This CDR3 contains 12 residues. CDR1 and CDR2 from the germline V gene are SEHNR and FQNEAQ (reference sequence). CDR3 residues: CASRETGRGYTF. In DNA form, the CDR3 reads TGTGCCAGCAGGGAGACAGGGCGAGGCTACACCTTC.

The rearrangement uses TRBV5-4 and TRBJ2-1; 11 bases are shared with TRBD2. The germline CDR1 and CDR2 sequences are SGHNT and YYREEE (reference sequence). With 0 bases clipped from V and 10 bases from J, the junction kept 6 bases outside the gene matches. CDR3 length: 15 amino acids. The CDR3 sequence: CASSLVLAGGKEQFF. CDR3 sequence (DNA): TGTGCCAGCAGCTTGGTCCTAGCGGGAGGTAAAGAGCAGTTCTTC.

The V call is TRBV7-9, the J call TRBJ2-5; 12 positions match TRBD2. Germline trimming cut 1 base from V and 2 bases from J; bases unmatched to any gene: 11. The CDR3 contains 19 residues. Germline V lookup: CDR1 SEHNR, CDR2 FQNEAQ (reference sequence). The chain's CDR3 is CASSLGGLAGRVHQETQYF. Written as DNA, the CDR3 is TGTGCCAGCAGCTTAGGGGGACTAGCGGGCAGAGTCCATCAAGAGACCCAGTACTTC. Variable domain in full (rest from reference TRBV7-9 and TRBJ2-5): DTGVSQNPRHKITKRGQNVTFRCDPISEHNRLYWYRQTLGQGPEFLTYFQNEAQLEKSRLLSDRFSAERPKGSFSTLEIQRTEQGDSAMYLCASSLGGLAGRVHQETQYFGPGTRLLVL.

The rearrangement uses TRBV7-9 and TRBJ2-3, with 7 bases fitting TRBD2. Germline loops: CDR1 SEHNR, CDR2 FQNEAQ (reference sequence). The CDR3 has 17 amino acids. V was clipped by 5 bases and J by 0 bases; unmatched bases: 11. CDR3 loop: CASSPSRSSGSTDTQYF. The CDR3 DNA reads TGTGCCAGCAGCCCCAGTAGGAGTAGCGGGAGCACAGATACGCAGTATTTT.

This rearrangement joins TRBV9 to TRBJ2-1; 7 nucleotides line up with TRBD2. The V gene's germline CDR1 is SGDLS and CDR2 YYNGEE. Trimming removed 2 bases from V and 0 bases from J; junction bases left unmatched: 2. This CDR3 is 15 amino acids long. CDR3 residues: CASSVRLASYNEQFF. The CDR3, as DNA: TGTGCCAGCAGCGTCCGACTAGCCTCCTACAATGAGCAGTTCTTC.

This chain uses TRBV9 with TRBJ2-2; D possibly corresponds to TRBD2 (6 bases). This CDR3 contains 16 residues. The germline V and J ends were trimmed by 0 bases and 8 bases, with 17 bases remaining between them. CDR1 and CDR2 from the germline V gene are SGDLS and YYNGEE. The CDR3 bases are TGTGCCAGCAGCGTAGTACGGGGGAGTCGAGGAGGGGAGCTGTTTTTT. It is translated as CASSVVRGSRGGELFF. Filled out from reference TRBV9 and TRBJ2-2, the complete variable domain reads DSGVTQTPKHLITATGQRVTLRCSPRSGDLSVYWYQQSLDQGLQFLIQYYNGEERAKGNILERFSAQQFPDLHSELNLSSLELGDSALYFCASSVVRGSRGGELFFGEGSRLTVL.

The chain joins TRBV6-1 to TRBJ1-5, with 12 bases identical to TRBD1. CDR1 is MNHNS, CDR2 SASEGT, per germline. The CDR3 is 18 residues long. After removal of 2 bases from V and 7 bases from J, the junction contained 12 bases not matched to a gene. In nucleotides, the CDR3 is TGTGCCAGCAGTGAATATTTTCGGGGGGACAGGGGGCACCAGCCCCAGCATTTT. It specifies CASSEYFRGDRGHQPQHF.

V gene TRBV28 combines with J gene TRBJ1-5, with D hard to call. Germline CDR1 MDHEN, CDR2 SYDVKM. V was clipped by 4 bases and J by 4 bases, with 5 bases between them. The length of the CDR3 is 12 residues. The CDR3 DNA reads as TGTGCCAGCAGTTCACAGAATCAGCCCCAGCATTTT. It translates to CASSSQNQPQHF.

The chain has TRBV19 and TRBJ1-5; 9 bases are shared with TRBD1. The junction had 11 bases not matched to a gene; V was cut back by 5 bases and J by 6 bases. Germline CDR1 reads LNHDA; CDR2 reads SQIVND (reference sequence). The CDR3 length is 16 residues. The CDR3 DNA sequence: TGTGCCAGTAGTGTAGGGACAGGGACCCCCAGTCAGCCCCAGCATTTT. Its translation: CASSVGTGTPSQPQHF.

The J gene is TRBJ1-1, the V gene TRBV5-8; 7 nucleotides match TRBD1. The germline V gene has CDR1 SGHTS and CDR2 YDEGEE. Unmatched junction bases numbered 8, after V lost 3 bases and J lost 0 bases. The CDR3 is 16 amino acids. The CDR3, as DNA: TGTGCCAGCAGCTCCTGGACAGGCGTTATGAACACTGAAGCTTTCTTT. Its protein product is CASSSWTGVMNTEAFF.

The chain carries TRBV15 and TRBJ1-2; 7 bases match TRBD1. The CDR3 length is 13 residues. Germline assignment: CDR1 LNHNV and CDR2 YYDKDF (reference sequence). Unmatched junction bases numbered 1, after V lost 3 bases and J lost 3 bases. Here the CDR3 reads CATSRGTDYGYTF. CDR3 in DNA: TGTGCCACCAGCAGGGGGACAGACTATGGCTACACCTTC. Full variable domain (remainder filled in from reference TRBV15 and TRBJ1-2): DAMVIQNPRYQVTQFGKPVTLSCSQTLNHNVMYWYQQKSSQAPKLLFHYYDKDFNNEADTPDNFQSRRPNTSFCFLDIRSPGLGDTAMYLCATSRGTDYGYTFGSGTRLTVV.